This entry concerns a single TCR beta chain. Its specific antigen is unknown. Base qualities are not provided; no much larger clone lies one nucleotide away. Whole blood was collected in K2EDTA tubes by collaborating institutions according to the institutions' own protocols. Collaborator samples were shipped for TCRbeta analysis as frozen whole blood, isolated PBMCs, or DNA extracted from either sample type. TCRbeta CDR3 regions were amplified from genomic DNA by means of the immunoSEQ Assay, a bias-controlled multiplex PCR. As for the original processing: Within the assay, amplification of reference gene primers was used to estimate how many nucleated cells each sample contained. To quantify the absolute abundance of each unique TCRbeta CDR3 rearrangement, sequence reads were collapsed and filtered. Productive Simpson clonality was computed per sample as the square root of Simpson's diversity index over productive rearrangements. The table was pulled from immuneACCESS by TCRdb, which kept in-frame rearrangements only. Such tables lose some clones; where checked, under half of the loss comes from unresolved V genes, and the rest has no known cause. V and J calls and clone size follow that table, whereas D and trimming were derived from the DNA. Counted in this sample were about 110,000 clones; 80% to 90% of them appeared once. The ten biggest clones cover about 15% of the sample.

Unmatched junction bases come to 9, with V trimmed by 8 bases and J by 6 bases. Counted from cysteine to phenylalanine, this CDR3 has 13 amino acids. The only DNA kept is the CDR3, 39 bases in frame from the first base. For CDR1 and CDR2, the germline V gene lists ENHRY and SYGVKD. This record comes from a study of blood T cell repertoires in COVID-19 (dated by TCRdb to 2019 to 2021). About the full investigation: Collaborator samples came from the United States, Italy and Spain and covered acute and convalescent phases of COVID-19. The material from the prospective study consisted of cDNA or gDNA derived from T cells, B-cell-depleted T cells, or PBMCs. Subjects who had been exposed to COVID-19, were actively infected with it, or had recovered from it provided the deeply sampled blood TCRbeta repertoires that made up the dataset. The repertoires were made available in a free public database intended to serve as a resource for research on the immune response to SARS-CoV-2. The samples were drawn from the first 160 participants of the ongoing ImmuneRACE study and from 950 to 1,500 subjects provided by 6 global collaborators. A de-identified subject ID, COVID-19 status, age in years and sex were almost always included in the sample metadata. Where available, HLA class I and class II types were obtained from metadata supplied by the sample provider rather than from assay-based typing.

General conclusions and limits of the study: The amount of clinical and demographic metadata varied by source and participant and was provided uncurated.

The sample consisted of peripheral blood. The TCR originated in a woman in her fifties or sixties with acute or convalescent COVID-19. This sequence uses TRBV10-3 and TRBJ2-7, and 8 junctional nucleotides match TRBD1. The DNA sequence is TGTGCCATCCACAGGGGGGCCGGAGGCGAGCAGTACTTC. This sequence encodes CAIHRGAGGEQYF.